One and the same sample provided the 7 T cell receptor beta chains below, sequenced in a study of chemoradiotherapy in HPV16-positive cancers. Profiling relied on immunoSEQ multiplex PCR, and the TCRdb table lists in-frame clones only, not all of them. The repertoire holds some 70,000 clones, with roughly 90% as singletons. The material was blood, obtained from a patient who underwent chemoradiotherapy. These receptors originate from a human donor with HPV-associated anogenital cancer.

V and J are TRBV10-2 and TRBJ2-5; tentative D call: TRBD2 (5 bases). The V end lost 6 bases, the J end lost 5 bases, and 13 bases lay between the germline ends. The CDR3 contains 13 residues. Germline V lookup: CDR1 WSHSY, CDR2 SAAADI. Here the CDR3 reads CASRRDLMETQYF. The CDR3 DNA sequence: TGCGCCAGCAGGAGGGATTTAATGGAGACCCAGTACTTC.

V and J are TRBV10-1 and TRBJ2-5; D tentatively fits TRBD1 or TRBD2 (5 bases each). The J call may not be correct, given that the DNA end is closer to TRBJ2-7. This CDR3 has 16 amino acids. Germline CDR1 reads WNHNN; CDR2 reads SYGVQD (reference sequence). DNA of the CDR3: TGCGCCAGCAGTGGGATTGGGACCGCAACTCCCTACGAGCAGTACTTC. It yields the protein CASSGIGTATPYEQYF.

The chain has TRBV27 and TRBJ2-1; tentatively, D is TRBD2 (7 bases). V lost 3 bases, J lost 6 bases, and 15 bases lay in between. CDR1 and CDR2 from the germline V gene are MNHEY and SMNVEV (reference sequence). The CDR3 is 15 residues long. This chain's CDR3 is CASSLGIGGANEQFF. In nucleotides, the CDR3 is TGTGCCAGCAGTTTGGGTATTGGGGGGGCCAATGAGCAGTTCTTC.

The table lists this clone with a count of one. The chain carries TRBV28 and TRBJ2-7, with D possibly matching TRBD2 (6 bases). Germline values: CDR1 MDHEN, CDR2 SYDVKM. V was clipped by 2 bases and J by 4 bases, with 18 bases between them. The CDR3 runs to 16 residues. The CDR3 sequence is CASSLRLGLSVYEQYF. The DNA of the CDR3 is TGTGCCAGCAGTTTAAGACTAGGACTCAGTGTGTACGAGCAGTACTTC.

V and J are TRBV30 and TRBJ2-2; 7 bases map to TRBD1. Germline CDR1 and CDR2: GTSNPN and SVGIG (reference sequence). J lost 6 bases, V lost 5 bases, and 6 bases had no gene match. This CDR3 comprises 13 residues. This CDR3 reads CAWSYRGSGELFF. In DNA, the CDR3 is TGTGCCTGGTCTTACAGGGGTTCCGGGGAGCTGTTTTTT.

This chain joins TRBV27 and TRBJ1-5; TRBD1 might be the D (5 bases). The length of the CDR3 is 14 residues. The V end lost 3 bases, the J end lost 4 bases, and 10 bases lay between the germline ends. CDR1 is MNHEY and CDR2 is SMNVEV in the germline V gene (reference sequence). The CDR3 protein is CASSFGGTNQPQHF. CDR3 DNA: TGTGCCAGCAGTTTCGGGGGGACTAATCAGCCCCAGCATTTT.

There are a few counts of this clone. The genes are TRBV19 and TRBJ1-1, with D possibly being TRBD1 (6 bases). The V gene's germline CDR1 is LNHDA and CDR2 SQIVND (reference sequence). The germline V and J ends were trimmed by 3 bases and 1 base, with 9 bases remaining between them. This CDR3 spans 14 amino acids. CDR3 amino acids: CASSILQGNTEAFF. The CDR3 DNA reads TGTGCCAGTAGTATCCTACAGGGGAACACTGAAGCTTTCTTT.